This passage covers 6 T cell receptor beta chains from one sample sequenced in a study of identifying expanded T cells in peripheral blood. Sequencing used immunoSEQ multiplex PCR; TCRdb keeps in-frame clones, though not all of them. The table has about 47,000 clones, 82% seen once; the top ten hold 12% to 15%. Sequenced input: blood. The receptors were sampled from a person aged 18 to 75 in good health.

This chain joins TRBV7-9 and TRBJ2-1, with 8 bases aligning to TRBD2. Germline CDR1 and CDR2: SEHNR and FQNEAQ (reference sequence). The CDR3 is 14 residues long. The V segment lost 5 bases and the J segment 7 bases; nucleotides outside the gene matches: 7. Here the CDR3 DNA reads TGTGCCAGCAGCGCGGGACTAGTGGTTAATGAGCAGTTCTTC. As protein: CASSAGLVVNEQFF.

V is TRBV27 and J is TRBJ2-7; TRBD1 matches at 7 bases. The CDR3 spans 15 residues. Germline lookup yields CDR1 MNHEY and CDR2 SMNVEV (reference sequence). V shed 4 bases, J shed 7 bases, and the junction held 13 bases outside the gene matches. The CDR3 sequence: CASSSTGVSSREQYV. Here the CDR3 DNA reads TGTGCCAGCAGTTCTACAGGGGTTTCATCGAGGGAGCAGTACGTC.

CDR3: CASSPGQGTLGETQYF. The CDR3 region has the DNA TGTGCCAGCTCTCCGGGACAGGGGACCCTTGGGGAGACCCAGTACTTC. The rearrangement joins TRBV18 to TRBJ2-5, with 10 bases identical to TRBD1. This CDR3 region has 16 residues. V was pared by 6 bases and J by 5 bases, with 12 bases of the junction left unmatched. Germline values: CDR1 KGHSH, CDR2 LQKENI. Filled out from reference TRBV18 and TRBJ2-5, the complete variable domain reads NAGVMQNPRHLVRRRGQEARLRCSPMKGHSHVYWYRQLPEEGLKFMVYLQKENIIDESGMPKERFSAEFPKEGPSILRIQQVVRGDSAAYFCASSPGQGTLGETQYFGPGTRLLVL.

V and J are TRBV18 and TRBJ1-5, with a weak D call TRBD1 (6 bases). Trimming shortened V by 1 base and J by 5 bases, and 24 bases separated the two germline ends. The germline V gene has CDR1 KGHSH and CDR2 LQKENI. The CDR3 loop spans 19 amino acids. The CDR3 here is CASSPLGIQGTGRDQPQHF. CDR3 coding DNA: TGTGCCAGCTCACCACTTGGGATACAGGGAACAGGTAGGGATCAGCCCCAGCATTTT.

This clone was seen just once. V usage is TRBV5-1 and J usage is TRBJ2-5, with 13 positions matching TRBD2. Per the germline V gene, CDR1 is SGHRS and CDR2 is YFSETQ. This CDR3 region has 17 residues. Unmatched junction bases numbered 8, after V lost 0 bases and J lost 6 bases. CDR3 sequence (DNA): TGCGCCAGCAGCTTGGAACTAGCGGGGGGGCTGTCAAAGACCCAGTACTTC. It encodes CASSLELAGGLSKTQYF.

The CDR3: CASSLDGQVYNEQFF. CDR3 in DNA: TGCGCCAGCAGCTTGGATGGACAGGTATACAATGAGCAGTTCTTC. V gene TRBV5-1 combines with J gene TRBJ2-1; 7 bases are a match to TRBD1. The ends lost 0 bases at V and 4 bases at J; junction bases unmatched: 4. The CDR3 contains 15 residues. Germline-derived CDR1 and CDR2 are SGHRS and YFSETQ.